The next 7 T cell receptor beta chains were all read from a single sample in a study of low-dose radiotherapy and immunotherapy resistance in tumors. With a V-primer adapter and a constant-region primer, TCRs were amplified for roughly 18 PCR cycles. TCRdb re-analysed the reads in MiXCR, keeping a single row per CDR3 protein. The profile shows tens of thousands of distinct CDR3 sequences, about 12% of them singletons. Time point meaning: before trial treatment. Here the sequenced sample was PBMCs, taken before treatment. Receptors originate from a female donor with ovarian cancer.

This clonotype has a single count. This likely traces to a read error, being one base from a far larger clone. The V call is TRBV10-3, the J call TRBJ1-2, with 8 nucleotides matching TRBD1. Per the germline V gene, CDR1 is ENHRY and CDR2 is SYGVKD. CDR3 length equals 12 residues. J was trimmed by 8 bases and V by 5 bases; bases with no gene match: 4. CDR3 DNA sequence: TGTGCCATCAGTTCTACAGGGGGAGGCTACACCTTC. This translates into CAISSTGGGYTF.

Many counts were recorded for this clonotype. The chain combines TRBV20-1 with TRBJ2-3; TRBD2 matches at 10 bases. Germline values: CDR1 DFQATT, CDR2 SNEGSKA (reference sequence). This CDR3 has 16 residues. V lost 2 bases to trimming and J lost 1 base; unmatched junction nucleotides: 6. The CDR3 loop reads CSARLAGAQGTDTQYF. The CDR3 bases are TGCAGTGCTAGACTAGCGGGAGCCCAGGGCACAGATACGCAGTATTTT.

This clonotype was seen at least ten times. This chain connects TRBV5-1 to TRBJ1-1, with D uncertain. CDR1 and CDR2 (germline): SGHRS, YFSETQ. V lost 6 bases and J lost 1, with 10 bases in between. This CDR3 spans 13 amino acids. The CDR3 DNA reads as TGCGCCAGCAATGGAGGGCAGAACACTGAAGCTTTCTTT. It codes for CASNGGQNTEAFF.

This clonotype was picked up a small number of times. A far more abundant clone sits one base away, making this likely a read error. The genes are TRBV15 and TRBJ2-1, with D unclear. The CDR3 contains 13 residues. V shed 0 bases and J shed 10 bases, with 10 bases lying between them. The germline V gene encodes CDR1 LNHNV and CDR2 YYDKDF (reference sequence). CDR3 nucleotides: TGTGCCACCAGCAGAGATGGCAGCTACGAGCAGTTCTTC. It is translated as CATSRDGSYEQFF. The whole variable domain, remainder taken from reference TRBV15 and TRBJ2-1, is DAMVIQNPRYQVTQFGKPVTLSCSQTLNHNVMYWYQQKSSQAPKLLFHYYDKDFNNEADTPDNFQSRRPNTSFCFLDIRSPGLGDTAMYLCATSRDGSYEQFFGPGTRLTVL.

In its sample, this clonotype was seen many times. The chain joins TRBV4-1 to TRBJ2-7; TRBD2 might be the D (6 bases). Per germline, CDR1 MGHRA and CDR2 YSYEKL. The CDR3 consists of 14 residues. Trimming shortened V by 1 base and J by 0 bases, and 7 bases separated the two germline ends. The CDR3 region is CASSQVSGSYEQYF. The CDR3 DNA is TGCGCCAGCAGCCAAGTTAGCGGCTCCTACGAGCAGTACTTC.

V usage is TRBV30 and J usage is TRBJ2-1; 7 nucleotides line up with TRBD1. This CDR3 is built from 14 residues. The trim removed 3 bases at V and 6 bases at J, leaving 8 bases unmatched. Germline V gene data show CDR1 as GTSNPN and CDR2 as SVGIG (reference sequence). CDR3 DNA sequence: TGTGCCTGGAGCAGGGGGTCGGCGTCCAATGAGCAGTTCTTC. This codes for CAWSRGSASNEQFF.

This clonotype was seen ten or more times. The chain links TRBV27 to TRBJ1-2; D unresolved. The CDR3 spans 14 residues. V lost 7 bases to trimming and J lost 6 bases, with 18 bases between them. CDR1 is MNHEY and CDR2 is SMNVEV in the germline V gene (reference sequence). The chain's CDR3 is CASTPRPSSDGYTF. The CDR3 DNA is TGTGCCAGCACCCCCCGGCCTTCCTCGGATGGCTACACCTTC.